This T cell receptor (beta chain) stems from a study of T cell repertoires in cytomegalovirus infection. Overall study context: Signatures in public TCR beta sequences pointed to both CMV infection and matching HLA type.

Worth noting for this clonotype: Its antigen is as yet unknown.

Findings and caveats of the study: The study identified carriers of CMV plus the relevant HLA from cumulative public TCR beta family frequency. Dominant in the ex vivo response were TCR beta clonotypes restricted by HLA-C and specific for CMV.

Germline CDR1 reads SEHNR; CDR2 reads FQNEAQ (reference sequence). The CDR3 is 13 amino acids. The V and J ends lost 1 base and 9 bases respectively, with 10 bases between them. A single record per CDR3 protein comes from TCRdb applying MiXCR to the reads. The table includes some 920,000 distinct CDR3 sequences, approximately 33% detected once. The source material was cultured CD8+ T cells from PBMCs, sampled from culture after CMV antigen stimulation. The gene calls are TRBV7-9 and TRBJ2-1; D is uncertain. This TCR was sampled from a human donor in good health (CMV status not recorded). Some clones in this sample may be carry-over from other donors' samples. CDR3 in amino acids: CASSLDTASEQFF. The CDR3 nucleotides are TGTGCCAGCAGCTTAGATACCGCAAGTGAGCAGTTCTTC.